Below are 32 T cell receptor beta chains sequenced from a single sample in a study of response to subunit inactivated influenza vaccine. Via MiXCR, TCRdb re-called the RT-PCR reads, giving one row per CDR3 protein. The table shows a few hundred thousand distinct CDR3 sequences, with 14% occurring only once. The sequenced sample was PBMCs from blood, obtained 11 to 12 days after vaccination. These receptors were obtained from a man aged 45-65 years who received an inactivated influenza vaccine.

The rearrangement joins TRBV6-5 to TRBJ1-6; 12 nucleotides agree with TRBD1. Germline CDR1 reads MNHEY; CDR2 reads SVGAGI. The CDR3 consists of 19 residues. Germline trimming cut 0 bases from V and 1 base from J; bases unmatched to any gene: 4. The CDR3 DNA reads as TGTGCCAGCAGTTACTCGGGACAGGGGGCTCGGTCCTATAATTCACCCCTCCACTTT. Translation: CASSYSGQGARSYNSPLHF.

This clonotype was recorded at least ten times. CDR3 sequence reads: CSANSGGTETQYF. The CDR3 nucleotides are TGCAGTGCTAATTCGGGGGGTACGGAGACCCAGTACTTC. The chain is built from TRBV20-1 and TRBJ2-5, with 7 positions matching TRBD2. With V trimmed by 4 bases and J by 5 bases, 7 bases remained unmatched. Germline CDR1 is DFQATT and CDR2 is SNEGSKA (reference sequence). The CDR3 is made up of 13 amino acids.

The chain carries TRBV12-3 or TRBV12-4 and TRBJ2-7, with D unresolved. The ends were cut back, 6 bases at V and 6 bases at J, with 15 bases in the middle. This CDR3 region has 13 residues. The CDR3 sequence: CASSLQRTGEQYF. CDR3 nucleotides: TGTGCCAGCAGCCTACAGAGGACGGGCGAGCAGTACTTC.

This clonotype has a count of ten or more. V gene TRBV25-1 combines with J gene TRBJ2-3, with D possibly called TRBD1 or TRBD2 (5 bases each). Germline lookup yields CDR1 MGHDK and CDR2 SYGVNS. The CDR3 totals 16 residues. The V end lost 3 bases, the J end lost 3 bases, and 16 bases lay between the germline ends. CDR3 DNA: TGTGCCAGCAGTGATCCTGGGACGGCCCGGACAGATACGCAGTATTTT. Translating it yields CASSDPGTARTDTQYF.

The table lists this clonotype with many counts. CDR3: CASSQDRAALYTQYF. In nucleotides, the CDR3 is TGTGCCAGCAGCCAAGATCGGGCAGCCCTCTATACGCAGTATTTT. The chain is built from TRBV14 and TRBJ2-3; D remains unclear. The CDR3 runs 15 residues. Trimming cost V 0 bases and J 7 bases, with 14 bases left between them. Germline V lookup: CDR1 SGHDN, CDR2 FVKESK. Full variable domain (missing parts from reference TRBV14 and TRBJ2-3): EAGVTQFPSHSVIEKGQTVTLRCDPISGHDNLYWYRRVMGKEIKFLLHFVKESKQDESGMPNNRFLAERTGGTYSTLKVQPAELEDSGVYFCASSQDRAALYTQYFGPGTRLTVL.

Many counts were recorded for this clonotype. The chain links TRBV6-2 or TRBV6-3 to TRBJ2-3, with TRBD1 matching 8 bases. The CDR3 runs to 14 residues. Germline CDR1 reads MNHEY; CDR2 reads SVGEGT. V was clipped by 7 bases and J by 3 bases; unmatched bases: 6. The CDR3 nucleotides are TGTGCCAGCACGCGACAGGGGCGAACAGATACGCAGTATTTT. Protein sequence: CASTRQGRTDTQYF.

The chain links TRBV7-9 to TRBJ2-5, with 7 bases lining up with TRBD1. V dropped 4 bases and J dropped 5; count of bases not matched to a gene: 10. The CDR3 extends over 15 amino acids. CDR1 and CDR2 from the germline V gene are SEHNR and FQNEAQ (reference sequence). The chain's CDR3 is CASSSHLTGLETQYF. In DNA form, the CDR3 reads TGTGCCAGCAGCTCCCACCTGACAGGGTTGGAGACCCAGTACTTC.

This clonotype was observed many times. This chain connects TRBV29-1 to TRBJ1-1, with D perhaps matching TRBD1 (5 bases). CDR3 length: 11 amino acids. The V gene's germline CDR1 is SQVTM and CDR2 ANQGSEA. DNA for the CDR3: TGCATGGGGCAGACGAACACTGAAGCTTTCTTT. Residues: CMGQTNTEAFF. The whole variable domain, filled in from reference TRBV29-1 and TRBJ1-1, reads SAVISQKPSRDICQRGTSLTIQCQVDSQVTMMFWYRQQPGQSLTLIATANQGSEATYESGFVIDKFPISRPNLTFSTLTVSNMSPEDSSIYLCMGQTNTEAFFGQGTRLTVV.

This clonotype appeared a few times. The V and J genes are TRBV6-2 or TRBV6-3 and TRBJ2-5; D gene uncertain. This CDR3 is 11 amino acids long. V lost 3 bases and J lost 6, with 5 bases in between. In germline, CDR1 is MNHEY, CDR2 SVGEGT. CDR3 nucleotides: TGTGCCAGCAGTTATTACCAGACCCAGTACTTC. It yields the protein CASSYYQTQYF.

This chain links TRBV29-1 with TRBJ2-7; tentative D call: TRBD1 (8 bases). This CDR3 has 13 residues. Trimming shortened V by 6 bases and J by 0 bases, and 12 bases separated the two germline ends. Germline V CDR1 and CDR2: SQVTM, ANQGSEA. The CDR3 loop is CSVQGGFSYEQYF. The DNA for the CDR3 is TGCAGCGTACAGGGGGGGTTCTCCTACGAGCAGTACTTC.

This clonotype was seen a few times. CDR3 sequence reads: CASSVAPRAGVTGELFF. The CDR3 nucleotides are TGTGCCAGCAGCGTTGCCCCCAGAGCGGGAGTTACCGGGGAGCTGTTTTTT. V and J are TRBV9 and TRBJ2-2; 8 nucleotides agree with TRBD2. The germline V gene encodes CDR1 SGDLS and CDR2 YYNGEE. The CDR3 is made up of 17 amino acids. Germline trimming cut 2 bases from V and 5 bases from J; bases unmatched to any gene: 11.

This clonotype was seen many times. V gene TRBV11-1 combines with J gene TRBJ2-5; 7 bases fit TRBD2. Germline V CDR1 and CDR2: SGHAT, FQDESV (reference sequence). The CDR3 sequence is 14 residues long. V shed 4 bases and J 2 bases; nucleotides not matched to a gene: 4. This CDR3 is CASSSLGGQETQYF. CDR3 in DNA: TGTGCCAGCAGCTCACTGGGGGGGCAAGAGACCCAGTACTTC.

The chain carries TRBV6-5 and TRBJ2-7; D possibly matches TRBD1 or TRBD2 (5 bases each). V was shortened by 4 bases and J by 3 bases, with 16 bases between the two germline ends. Germline CDR1 MNHEY, CDR2 SVGAGI. CDR3 size: 15 residues. CDR3 sequence: CASSSARGPNYEQYF. CDR3 coding DNA: TGTGCCAGCAGTTCGGCCCGGGGACCGAACTACGAGCAGTACTTC.

V usage is TRBV18 and J usage is TRBJ1-1; no clear D. CDR1 and CDR2 (germline): KGHSH, LQKENI. The CDR3 spans 14 residues. Trimming cost V 2 bases and J 0 bases, with 7 bases left between them. The CDR3 loop reads CASSPGPVNTEAFF. The CDR3 nucleotides read TGTGCCAGCTCACCAGGGCCAGTGAACACTGAAGCTTTCTTT.

Only a few counts were recorded for this clonotype. The rearrangement uses TRBV20-1 and TRBJ2-2; D is ambiguous. The length of the CDR3 is 14 residues. The germline CDR1 and CDR2 sequences are DFQATT and SNEGSKA (reference sequence). V lost 3 bases to trimming and J lost 0 bases, with 8 bases between them. The CDR3 spells CSASVGANTGELFF. The CDR3 DNA reads TGCAGTGCTAGTGTAGGCGCGAACACCGGGGAGCTGTTTTTT.

The chain couples TRBV4-3 to TRBJ1-2; tentative D call: TRBD1 (5 bases). The CDR3 totals 14 residues. V shed 4 bases and J shed 5 bases, with 14 bases lying between them. Per the germline V gene, CDR1 is LGHNA and CDR2 is YSLEER. The CDR3 loop reads CASSPRERGYGYTF. In DNA, the CDR3 is TGCGCCAGCAGCCCCAGGGAGAGAGGGTATGGCTACACCTTC.

This clonotype has just a few counts. V and J are TRBV14 and TRBJ2-3, with 7 bases aligning to TRBD1. Trimming cost V 4 bases and J 3 bases; bases outside gene matches: 4. The CDR3 has 14 residues. Per the germline V gene, CDR1 is SGHDN and CDR2 is FVKESK. CDR3 coding DNA: TGTGCCAGCAGCCGCCGACAGGGTACAGATACGCAGTATTTT. Translation gives CASSRRQGTDTQYF.

This clonotype has only a few counts. This chain connects TRBV7-8 to TRBJ2-5; 10 positions agree with TRBD2. V shed 1 base and J 4 bases; nucleotides not matched to a gene: 9. This CDR3 contains 17 residues. CDR1 is SGHVS and CDR2 is FQNEAQ in the germline V gene. The CDR3: CASSLESPGLARETQYF. CDR3 nucleotides: TGTGCCAGCAGCTTAGAGTCCCCGGGACTAGCGCGAGAGACCCAGTACTTC.

The J gene is TRBJ2-3, the V gene TRBV12-3 or TRBV12-4; D perhaps matches TRBD2 (5 bases). Trimming took off 3 bases at V and 5 bases at J, with 12 bases between the two ends. The CDR3 spans 14 residues. The DNA for the CDR3 is TGTGCCAGCAGTTTTGCCCCCGCGGGAGATACGCAGTATTTT. The encoded protein is CASSFAPAGDTQYF.

This clonotype was recorded a few times. The J gene is TRBJ1-3, the V gene TRBV29-1; D call uncertain. CDR3 length: 14 amino acids. CDR1 is SQVTM, CDR2 ANQGSEA, per germline. V lost 4 bases to trimming and J lost 2 bases, with 12 bases between them. CDR3 protein: CSVATSGAGNTIYF. DNA for the CDR3: TGCAGCGTTGCAACGAGCGGGGCTGGAAACACCATATATTTT.

V and J are TRBV20-1 and TRBJ2-1; a possible D gene is TRBD2 (5 bases). The ends were cut back, 3 bases at V and 10 bases at J, with 13 bases in the middle. Germline V gene data show CDR1 as DFQATT and CDR2 as SNEGSKA (reference sequence). The CDR3 totals 12 residues. The chain's CDR3 is CSASGVTGEQFF. DNA for the CDR3: TGCAGTGCTAGTGGTGTTACGGGAGAGCAGTTCTTC.

This clonotype was picked up a small number of times. J is TRBJ2-2 and V is TRBV20-1; D is ambiguous. CDR1 DFQATT and CDR2 SNEGSKA come from the germline V gene (reference sequence). The length of the CDR3 is 14 residues. V was pared by 5 bases and J by 0 bases, with 10 bases between. The CDR3 loop is CSAPTTPNTGELFF. For the CDR3, the DNA is TGCAGTGCTCCGACAACACCGAACACCGGGGAGCTGTTTTTT.

This clonotype was found many times. J is TRBJ2-5 and V is TRBV12-3 or TRBV12-4; D uncertain. Trimming removed 3 bases from V and 4 bases from J, with 6 bases in between. The CDR3 contains 12 residues. The CDR3 DNA reads TGTGCCAGCAGTTTTAACCGAGAGACCCAGTACTTC. Encoded protein: CASSFNRETQYF.

J is TRBJ1-4 and V is TRBV4-1; TRBD1 agrees at 7 bases. The CDR3 is made up of 12 amino acids. CDR1 and CDR2 (germline): MGHRA, YSYEKL. Unmatched junction bases numbered 2, after V lost 0 bases and J lost 13 bases. In DNA form, the CDR3 reads TGCGCCAGCAGCCAAGATCAGGGGGGACTGTTTTTT. As protein: CASSQDQGGLFF.

The V and J genes are TRBV2 and TRBJ2-2, with 11 positions matching TRBD1. Losses at the gene ends were 0 bases for V and 6 bases for J; bases not matched to a gene: 6. The CDR3 runs to 17 residues. CDR1 is SNHLY, CDR2 FYNNEI, per germline. The CDR3, as DNA: TGTGCCAGCAGTGAAGCGCTCGGACAGGGGGCCGCCGGGGAGCTGTTTTTT. This translates into CASSEALGQGAAGELFF.

The chain has TRBV7-6 and TRBJ2-1; 9 bases are a match to TRBD2. With V trimmed by 5 bases and J by 1 base, 6 bases remained unmatched. The CDR3 length is 16 residues. Looked up from germline, CDR1 is SGHVS and CDR2 is FNYEAQ. CDR3 sequence (DNA): TGTGCCAGCAGCACCCTAGCGGGACGTTCCTACAATGAGCAGTTCTTC. This sequence encodes CASSTLAGRSYNEQFF.

This clonotype was detected a few times. The V gene is TRBV7-9, the J gene TRBJ2-5; D unresolved. Germline CDR1 is SEHNR and CDR2 is FQNEAQ (reference sequence). V was cut by 1 base and J by 5 bases, with 8 bases left in between. This CDR3 contains 13 residues. The CDR3 loop reads CASSLERVETQYF. CDR3 bases: TGTGCCAGCAGCTTAGAACGTGTGGAGACCCAGTACTTC.

This rearrangement joins TRBV18 to TRBJ2-1; TRBD2 matches at 9 bases. Germline V gives CDR1 KGHSH, CDR2 LQKENI. This CDR3 contains 16 residues. Trimming at V came to 2 bases and at J to 10 bases, leaving 12 bases not matched to a gene. CDR3 residues: CASSPLGGRAFSEQFF. The CDR3 DNA follows: TGTGCCAGCTCACCATTGGGCGGGAGGGCCTTCTCAGAGCAGTTCTTC.

This clonotype appeared a few times. The chain combines TRBV10-3 with TRBJ2-7; D might be TRBD1 (6 bases). V lost 3 bases, J lost 2 bases, and 14 bases lay in between. Germline assignment: CDR1 ENHRY and CDR2 SYGVKD. This CDR3 spans 15 amino acids. This CDR3 reads CAISDHGGRTYEQYF. The CDR3 DNA sequence: TGTGCCATCAGTGACCATGGGGGCCGAACCTACGAGCAGTACTTC.

This clonotype was found many times. This chain links TRBV24-1 with TRBJ2-1; 8 positions match TRBD1. CDR3 length: 16 amino acids. The V gene's germline CDR1 is KGHDR and CDR2 SFDVKD. Losses at the gene ends were 4 bases for V and 4 bases for J; bases not matched to a gene: 8. In nucleotides, the CDR3 is TGTGCCACCAGTGACGCCACCGGGACAGGTTACAATGAGCAGTTCTTC. It translates to CATSDATGTGYNEQFF.

The genes are TRBV4-2 and TRBJ2-5, with 8 bases that match TRBD2. Germline assignment: CDR1 LGHNA and CDR2 YNFKEQ. The CDR3 covers 17 residues. The junction had 12 bases not matched to a gene; V was cut back by 2 bases and J by 4 bases. The CDR3 here is CASSQSPRGGRGETQYF. The CDR3 nucleotides are TGTGCCAGCAGCCAATCCCCCCGCGGGGGGCGGGGAGAGACCCAGTACTTC.

The J gene is TRBJ2-1, the V gene TRBV10-3; D ambiguous. CDR3 length: 16 amino acids. Trimming took off 10 bases at V and 1 base at J, with 20 bases between the two ends. Germline CDR1 ENHRY, CDR2 SYGVKD. CDR3 nucleotides: TGTGCCACCGCCCTCCGGGCAGATGGATCCTACAATGAGCAGTTCTTC. Protein sequence: CATALRADGSYNEQFF.